The next 15 T cell receptor beta chains were all read from a single sample in a study of technical replicates of blood from several donors (dated by TCRdb to the late 2010s). Libraries were made using the immunoSEQ multiplex PCR assay. TCRdb mirrors the immuneACCESS table, restricted to in-frame sequences. Some clones are absent from its copies; in checked studies, under half trace to an unresolved V gene, and the reason for the others is unknown. In all, the sample holds 60,000 or so clones, and 80% to 90% of those were seen once. 5.2% of the sample lies in the top ten. The sequencing input was PBMCs. The receptors were gathered from a human donor in good health. Some clones in this sample may be carry-over from other donors' samples.

There are a few counts of this clone. The chain couples TRBV19 to TRBJ2-6, with 7 bases aligning to TRBD1. After removal of 6 bases from V and 3 bases from J, the junction contained 2 bases not matched to a gene. There are 14 residues in the CDR3. Per the germline V gene, CDR1 is LNHDA and CDR2 is SQIVND (reference sequence). The CDR3 loop reads CASRDRVGANVLTF. As DNA, the CDR3 is TGTGCCAGTAGAGACAGGGTTGGGGCCAACGTCCTGACTTTC.

The gene calls are TRBV11-3 and TRBJ2-7; 7 bases match TRBD2. CDR3 length: 16 amino acids. The trim removed 5 bases at V and 2 bases at J, leaving 12 bases unmatched. CDR1 SGHNT and CDR2 YENEEA come from the germline V gene. The CDR3 DNA follows: TGTGCCAGCAGCGCCTGGGGGACTACGGACCCCTACGAGCAGTACTTC. Protein product: CASSAWGTTDPYEQYF.

Written as DNA, the CDR3 is TGCGCCAGCAGCCAAGCGGGCGGGGGGGGATACGAGCAGTACTTC. This sequence encodes CASSQAGGGGYEQYF. This rearrangement joins TRBV4-1 to TRBJ2-7; TRBD2 matches 9 bases. Germline V gene lookup returns CDR1 MGHRA and CDR2 YSYEKL. CDR3 length: 15 amino acids. After removal of 1 base from V and 4 bases from J, the junction contained 5 bases not matched to a gene.

This chain joins TRBV27 and TRBJ2-3, with 8 positions matching TRBD2. The germline gives CDR1 MNHEY, CDR2 SMNVEV (reference sequence). The junction had 16 bases not matched to a gene; V was cut back by 10 bases and J by 7 bases. This CDR3 has 15 residues. The CDR3 region is CATSASAGGKYTQYF. In nucleotides, the CDR3 is TGTGCCACCTCCGCGTCGGCGGGGGGAAAATATACGCAGTATTTT.

The chain uses TRBV5-1 and TRBJ2-2; maybe TRBD1 (6 bases). CDR1 is SGHRS and CDR2 is YFSETQ in the germline V gene. CDR3 length: 14 residues. The V end was cut by 1 base, the J end by 5 bases, with 9 bases between. The CDR3 region is CASSLWQGTGELFF. CDR3 DNA: TGCGCCAGCAGCTTGTGGCAGGGGACCGGGGAGCTGTTTTTT.

This clone was found once. V and J are TRBV11-2 and TRBJ2-7; 7 bases are a match to TRBD2. Germline lookup yields CDR1 SGHAT and CDR2 FQNNGV. The CDR3 has 14 residues. Germline trimming cut 6 bases from V and 5 bases from J; bases unmatched to any gene: 10. CDR3 coding DNA: TGTGCCAGCAGGTTGGGGAGGGATTCCCACGAGCAGTACTTC. Its protein product is CASRLGRDSHEQYF.

V is TRBV4-2 and J is TRBJ1-2; D not resolved. Trimming shortened V by 0 bases and J by 6 bases, and 8 bases separated the two germline ends. There are 13 residues in the CDR3. Germline CDR1 is LGHNA and CDR2 is YNFKEQ. DNA of the CDR3: TGTGCCAGCAGCCAAGATTTAGCTCATGGCTACACCTTC. Its protein product is CASSQDLAHGYTF.

The CDR3 here is CASSLARLAGVDEQYF. Here the CDR3 DNA reads TGTGCCAGCAGCTTAGCGAGGCTAGCGGGAGTGGACGAGCAGTACTTC. The chain is built from TRBV7-9 and TRBJ2-7, with 10 bases matching TRBD2. This CDR3 has 16 amino acids. The ends lost 0 bases at V and 5 bases at J; junction bases unmatched: 7. The germline CDR1 and CDR2 sequences are SEHNR and FQNEAQ (reference sequence).

The chain uses TRBV29-1 and TRBJ2-3, with TRBD2 matching over 7 bases. This CDR3 comprises 13 residues. The V and J ends lost 5 bases and 7 bases, in that order; junction bases with no gene match: 9. Germline V gene data show CDR1 as SQVTM and CDR2 as ANQGSEA. The CDR3 DNA reads as TGCAGCGTTACGACGGGAGGTCAAAATACGCAGTATTTT. This codes for CSVTTGGQNTQYF.

This chain joins TRBV27 and TRBJ2-2; a weak D match, TRBD1 (6 bases). The CDR3 runs to 16 residues. The germline V gene has CDR1 MNHEY and CDR2 SMNVEV (reference sequence). Trimming removed 2 bases from V and 1 base from J, with 11 bases in between. The CDR3 DNA follows: TGTGCCAGCAGTTTAGCCGGGACAAAGAACACCGGGGAGCTGTTTTTT. It codes for CASSLAGTKNTGELFF.

The chain joins TRBV5-4 to TRBJ2-3; TRBD1 is a possible D gene (5 bases). V dropped 2 bases and J dropped 4 bases, with 5 bases sitting between them. The V gene's germline CDR1 is SGHNT and CDR2 YYREEE (reference sequence). CDR3 length: 12 residues. The CDR3 protein is CASSFRADTQYF. CDR3 coding DNA: TGTGCCAGCAGCTTCAGGGCAGATACGCAGTATTTT.

The chain employs TRBV18 and TRBJ1-5; D unclear. The germline V and J ends were trimmed by 2 bases and 1 base, with 6 bases remaining between them. CDR3 length equals 14 residues. Per germline, CDR1 KGHSH and CDR2 LQKENI. The CDR3 coding sequence is TGTGCCAGCTCACCATCGGAGAGCAATCAGCCCCAGCATTTT. It translates to CASSPSESNQPQHF.

V gene TRBV5-8 combines with J gene TRBJ1-5; D possibly corresponds to TRBD1 (6 bases). The germline V and J ends were trimmed by 4 bases and 3 bases, with 11 bases remaining between them. In germline, CDR1 is SGHTS, CDR2 YDEGEE. This CDR3 has 14 amino acids. CDR3 residues: CASSKDSLNQPQHF. CDR3 coding DNA: TGTGCCAGCAGCAAGGACAGCCTCAATCAGCCCCAGCATTTT.

J is TRBJ2-7 and V is TRBV7-2; 9 bases fit TRBD2. V shed 3 bases, J shed 2 bases, and the junction held 11 bases outside the gene matches. This CDR3 comprises 17 residues. Germline assignment: CDR1 SGHTA and CDR2 FQGNSA. The CDR3 spells CASSLIPAGGGTYEQYF. The DNA of the CDR3 is TGTGCCAGCAGCTTGATTCCGGCGGGGGGGGGTACCTACGAGCAGTACTTC.

V usage is TRBV2 and J usage is TRBJ2-2; TRBD1 agrees at 8 bases. This CDR3 comprises 12 residues. The germline gives CDR1 SNHLY, CDR2 FYNNEI. V shed 6 bases and J 9 bases; nucleotides not matched to a gene: 3. The CDR3 sequence: CASSRTGWELFF. CDR3 nucleotide sequence: TGTGCCAGCAGCCGGACAGGGTGGGAGCTGTTTTTT.